A selection of T cell receptor beta chains follows, all from one sample in a study of beta chain features in type 1 diabetes. Libraries were prepared by immunoSEQ multiplex PCR; TCRdb keeps only in-frame clonotypes and omits some of them. Altogether hundreds of thousands of clones are present, more than 12% being singletons, with the ten largest covering 0.035% to 0.045%. Sequenced: naive CD4+ T cells from blood. Receptors were obtained from a young man with type 1 diabetes. CDR3s include the opening cysteine and the closing phenylalanine or tryptophan. Each record gives: J gene, D gene, clone size, V gene, CDR3 protein, CDR3 DNA. The D gene is left open where the match is weak. Expanded clones get a size class; other rows say once, few or many, or leave the size out.

j_call: TRBJ2-5
d_call: -
clone_size: -
v_call: TRBV2
cdr3_aa: CASSALGLQETQYF
cdr3_nt: TGTGCCAGCAGCGCCCTGGGACTCCAAGAGACCCAGTACTTC

j_call: TRBJ2-7
d_call: TRBD1
clone_size: -
v_call: TRBV6-6
cdr3_aa: CASSYRQGAVYEQYF
cdr3_nt: TGTGCCAGCAGTTACCGACAGGGGGCTGTCTACGAGCAGTACTTC

j_call: TRBJ2-2
d_call: -
clone_size: few
v_call: TRBV29-1
cdr3_aa: CSVLNTGELFF
cdr3_nt: TGCAGCGTTTTGAACACCGGGGAGCTGTTTTTT

j_call: TRBJ1-2
d_call: TRBD1
clone_size: -
v_call: TRBV5-4
cdr3_aa: CASSSPGQGFSYGYTF
cdr3_nt: TGTGCCAGCAGCTCGCCGGGACAGGGGTTTAGCTATGGCTACACCTTC

j_call: TRBJ1-3
d_call: -
clone_size: few
v_call: TRBV30
cdr3_aa: CAWSVGGSGNTIYF
cdr3_nt: TGTGCCTGGAGTGTGGGTGGTTCTGGAAACACCATATATTTT

j_call: TRBJ2-3
d_call: -
clone_size: -
v_call: TRBV7-2
cdr3_aa: CASSFSSGDTQYF
cdr3_nt: TGTGCCAGCAGCTTCAGCTCCGGAGATACGCAGTATTTT

j_call: TRBJ2-7
d_call: TRBD1
clone_size: few
v_call: TRBV7-2
cdr3_aa: CASSLTGLNYEQYF
cdr3_nt: TGTGCCAGCAGTCTGACAGGGTTGAACTACGAGCAGTACTTC

j_call: TRBJ1-3
d_call: -
clone_size: few
v_call: TRBV19
cdr3_aa: CASSMQGFSGNTIYF
cdr3_nt: TGTGCCAGTAGTATGCAGGGGTTCTCTGGAAACACCATATATTTT

j_call: TRBJ2-7
d_call: -
clone_size: -
v_call: TRBV5-1
cdr3_aa: CASKLESVGEQYF
cdr3_nt: TGCGCCAGCAAACTGGAATCAGTTGGCGAGCAGTACTTC

j_call: TRBJ2-1
d_call: -
clone_size: few
v_call: TRBV10-3
cdr3_aa: CAITVGAEQFF
cdr3_nt: TGTGCCATCACCGTCGGTGCTGAGCAGTTCTTC

j_call: TRBJ1-1
d_call: -
clone_size: few
v_call: TRBV7-2
cdr3_aa: CASSLRWNTEAFF
cdr3_nt: TGTGCCAGCAGCTTGAGATGGAACACTGAAGCTTTCTTT

j_call: TRBJ1-2
d_call: -
clone_size: -
v_call: TRBV2
cdr3_aa: CASSAADRASGYTF
cdr3_nt: TGTGCCAGCAGTGCCGCCGACAGAGCTAGCGGCTACACCTTC

j_call: TRBJ2-1
d_call: -
clone_size: few
v_call: TRBV7-9
cdr3_aa: CASSSKDWAYNEQFF
cdr3_nt: TGTGCCAGCAGCTCCAAAGACTGGGCCTACAATGAGCAGTTCTTC

j_call: TRBJ2-6
d_call: -
clone_size: few
v_call: TRBV5-1
cdr3_aa: CASSLAGVSGANVLTF
cdr3_nt: TGCGCCAGCAGCTTGGCTGGGGTTAGTGGGGCCAACGTCCTGACTTTC

j_call: TRBJ1-2
d_call: -
clone_size: once
v_call: TRBV4-1
cdr3_aa: CASSQEGRALYGYTF
cdr3_nt: TGCGCCAGCAGCCAAGAAGGACGGGCGCTCTATGGCTACACCTTC

j_call: TRBJ2-3
d_call: TRBD2
clone_size: -
v_call: TRBV10-3
cdr3_aa: CAIDQRGALPSSTDTQYF
cdr3_nt: TGTGCCATCGACCAGCGGGGGGCCTTACCTTCTAGCACAGATACGCAGTATTTT

j_call: TRBJ2-1
d_call: TRBD1
clone_size: -
v_call: TRBV6-6
cdr3_aa: CASSPTGTGESNEQFF
cdr3_nt: TGTGCCAGCAGCCCTACCGGGACAGGGGAGTCCAATGAGCAGTTCTTC

j_call: TRBJ2-1
d_call: -
clone_size: few
v_call: TRBV29-1
cdr3_aa: CSAGTRYNEQFF
cdr3_nt: TGCAGCGCCGGGACACGTTACAATGAGCAGTTCTTC

j_call: TRBJ2-7
d_call: -
clone_size: -
v_call: TRBV2
cdr3_aa: CASSVQPYEQYF
cdr3_nt: TGTGCCAGCAGTGTCCAACCCTACGAGCAGTACTTC

j_call: TRBJ1-5
d_call: TRBD1
clone_size: -
v_call: TRBV7-2
cdr3_aa: CASRTGNQPQHF
cdr3_nt: TGTGCCAGCAGGACAGGGAATCAGCCCCAGCATTTT

j_call: TRBJ1-1
d_call: -
clone_size: few
v_call: TRBV2
cdr3_aa: CASSASGAEAFF
cdr3_nt: TGTGCCAGCAGCGCCTCGGGCGCTGAAGCTTTCTTT

j_call: TRBJ2-5
d_call: TRBD2
clone_size: -
v_call: TRBV27
cdr3_aa: CASKLAGGLETQYF
cdr3_nt: TGTGCCAGCAAACTAGCGGGAGGACTAGAGACCCAGTACTTC

j_call: TRBJ2-3
d_call: -
clone_size: -
v_call: TRBV12-5
cdr3_aa: CASGAGDTDTQYF
cdr3_nt: TGTGCTAGTGGGGCAGGGGACACAGATACGCAGTATTTT

j_call: TRBJ2-5
d_call: TRBD1
clone_size: few
v_call: TRBV29-1
cdr3_aa: CSVTDRVDRETQYF
cdr3_nt: TGCAGCGTTACGGACAGGGTGGATAGGGAGACCCAGTACTTC

j_call: TRBJ2-7
d_call: -
clone_size: -
v_call: TRBV14
cdr3_aa: CASRGGQTYEQYF
cdr3_nt: TGTGCCAGCAGGGGGGGGCAGACCTACGAGCAGTACTTC

j_call: TRBJ2-5
d_call: -
clone_size: few
v_call: TRBV9
cdr3_aa: CASSVAVAAVGETQYF
cdr3_nt: TGTGCCAGCAGCGTAGCTGTCGCAGCGGTAGGGGAGACCCAGTACTTC

j_call: TRBJ2-5
d_call: -
clone_size: few
v_call: TRBV6-5
cdr3_aa: CASSPDYRLTYF
cdr3_nt: TGTGCCAGCAGCCCCGACTACCGCCTAACGTACTTC

j_call: TRBJ1-4
d_call: -
clone_size: -
v_call: TRBV28
cdr3_aa: CASRQDEKLFF
cdr3_nt: TGTGCCAGCAGACAAGATGAAAAACTGTTTTTT

j_call: TRBJ2-7
d_call: TRBD1
clone_size: few
v_call: TRBV5-1
cdr3_aa: CASSLLDRGPVEQYF
cdr3_nt: TGCGCCAGCAGCTTGTTGGACAGGGGGCCGGTCGAGCAGTACTTC

j_call: TRBJ2-1
d_call: TRBD2
clone_size: -
v_call: TRBV27
cdr3_aa: CASSLLGTSGRYEQFF
cdr3_nt: TGTGCCAGCAGTCTCCTTGGGACTAGCGGGAGATATGAGCAGTTCTTC

j_call: TRBJ1-2
d_call: -
clone_size: few
v_call: TRBV18
cdr3_aa: CASSPPARGPSGYTF
cdr3_nt: TGTGCCAGCTCACCACCTGCCAGGGGTCCGTCTGGCTACACCTTC

j_call: TRBJ1-3
d_call: -
clone_size: -
v_call: TRBV30
cdr3_aa: CAWSVVGGNTIYF
cdr3_nt: TGTGCCTGGAGTGTGGTGGGAGGAAACACCATATATTTT

j_call: TRBJ2-3
d_call: -
clone_size: -
v_call: TRBV18
cdr3_aa: CASSAYRVKTTDTQYF
cdr3_nt: TGTGCCAGCTCAGCATACAGGGTTAAGACCACAGATACGCAGTATTTT

j_call: TRBJ1-3
d_call: -
clone_size: -
v_call: TRBV28
cdr3_aa: CASSTGNGNTIYF
cdr3_nt: TGTGCCAGCAGTACAGGGAACGGAAACACCATATATTTT

j_call: TRBJ1-2
d_call: -
clone_size: -
v_call: TRBV30
cdr3_aa: CAWNPPGNYGYTF
cdr3_nt: TGTGCCTGGAACCCTCCGGGAAACTATGGCTACACCTTC

j_call: TRBJ1-5
d_call: TRBD1
clone_size: -
v_call: TRBV28
cdr3_aa: CASSDTGTGYQPQHF
cdr3_nt: TGTGCCAGCAGTGATACCGGGACAGGGTACCAGCCCCAGCATTTT

j_call: TRBJ2-1
d_call: TRBD2
clone_size: few
v_call: TRBV30
cdr3_aa: CAWGTGTMLGEQFF
cdr3_nt: TGTGCCTGGGGCACCGGGACTATGCTGGGTGAGCAGTTCTTC

j_call: TRBJ1-1
d_call: -
clone_size: few
v_call: TRBV7-9
cdr3_aa: CASSLVGRYNTEAFF
cdr3_nt: TGTGCCAGCAGCTTAGTCGGACGGTACAACACTGAAGCTTTCTTT

j_call: TRBJ2-6
d_call: -
clone_size: few
v_call: TRBV30
cdr3_aa: CAWSRGEAGANVLTF
cdr3_nt: TGTGCCTGGAGCAGGGGTGAAGCTGGGGCCAACGTCCTGACTTTC

j_call: TRBJ2-3
d_call: TRBD1
clone_size: -
v_call: TRBV4-2
cdr3_aa: CASSQPTGTGWVDTQYF
cdr3_nt: TGTGCCAGCAGCCAGCCGACCGGGACAGGATGGGTAGATACGCAGTATTTT

j_call: TRBJ1-5
d_call: -
clone_size: few
v_call: TRBV27
cdr3_aa: CASSFGQPNQPQHF
cdr3_nt: TGTGCCAGCAGTTTTGGACAGCCTAATCAGCCCCAGCATTTT

j_call: TRBJ2-3
d_call: TRBD1
clone_size: -
v_call: TRBV25-1
cdr3_aa: CASGGQGVGDTQYF
cdr3_nt: TGTGCCAGCGGAGGACAGGGGGTAGGAGATACGCAGTATTTT

j_call: TRBJ2-7
d_call: -
clone_size: -
v_call: TRBV6-5
cdr3_aa: CASSYSARSSYEQYF
cdr3_nt: TGTGCCAGCAGTTACTCTGCTAGGAGCTCCTACGAGCAGTACTTC

j_call: TRBJ2-3
d_call: -
clone_size: few
v_call: TRBV9
cdr3_aa: CASSVEGVLGDTQYF
cdr3_nt: TGTGCCAGCAGCGTAGAGGGGGTTTTGGGAGATACGCAGTATTTT

j_call: TRBJ1-2
d_call: -
clone_size: -
v_call: TRBV28
cdr3_aa: CASRDGRNYGYTF
cdr3_nt: TGTGCCAGCCGGGACGGAAGAAACTATGGCTACACCTTC